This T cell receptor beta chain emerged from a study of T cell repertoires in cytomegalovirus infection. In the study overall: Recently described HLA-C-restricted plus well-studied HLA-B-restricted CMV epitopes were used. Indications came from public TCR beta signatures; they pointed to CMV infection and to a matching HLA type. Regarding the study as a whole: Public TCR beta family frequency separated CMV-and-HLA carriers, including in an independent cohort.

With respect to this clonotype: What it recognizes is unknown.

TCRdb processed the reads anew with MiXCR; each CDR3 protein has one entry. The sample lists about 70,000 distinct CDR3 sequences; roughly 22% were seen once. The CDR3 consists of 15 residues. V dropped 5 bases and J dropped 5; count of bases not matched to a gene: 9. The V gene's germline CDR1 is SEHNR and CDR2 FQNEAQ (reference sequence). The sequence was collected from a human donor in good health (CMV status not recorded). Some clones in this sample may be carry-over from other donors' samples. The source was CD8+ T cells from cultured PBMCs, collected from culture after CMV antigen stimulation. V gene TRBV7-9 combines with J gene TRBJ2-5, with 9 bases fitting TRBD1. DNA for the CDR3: TGTGCCAGCAGCACCCGGGACAGGGTCTACGAGACCCAGTACTTC. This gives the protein CASSTRDRVYETQYF.